This T cell receptor beta chain originates from a study of T cell changes during pregnancy in multiple sclerosis (dated by TCRdb to between 2017 and 2020). At the level of the whole study: In women with multiple sclerosis, the researchers looked at how the T cell repertoire shifted as pregnancy progressed.

Measured from the cysteine to the phenylalanine, the CDR3 is 15 residues long. Of all the DNA, just the CDR3 is kept, 45 bases in frame from base 1. Ends trimmed: V by 6 bases, J by 6 bases; bases unmatched to a gene: 7. CDR1 and CDR2, per the germline V gene (reference sequence), are MNHEY and SMNVEV. The library was obtained by the immunoSEQ multiplex PCR assay. The source is immuneACCESS, and TCRdb retained only in-frame sequences with V and J called. Part of the clones is not carried over; for the studies checked, unresolved V genes explain less than half of this, and the remainder is unexplained. The sample yields tens of thousands of clones; roughly 90% were counted once. The top ten hold approximately 5% of the sample. As concerns this clone: Its antigen target is currently unknown. Base qualities are not at hand, and no much larger clone is one base apart.

The specimen was peripheral blood, collected after pregnancy. This sequence originates from a female donor in good health, enrolled as a control in a pregnancy study. This sequence uses TRBV27 and TRBJ1-4; 10 central nucleotides agree with TRBD1. The DNA is TGTGCCAGCAGAGGGGTTGGACAGGGGGATGAAAAACTGTTTTTT. Its protein product is CASRGVGQGDEKLFF.